Each of the 21 T cell receptor beta chains below was sequenced from the same sample in a study of response to subunit inactivated influenza vaccine. TCRdb recomputed calls from the RT-PCR reads with MiXCR, one row per CDR3 protein. The sample has some 150,000 distinct CDR3 sequences; over 9.5% are singletons. This same sample was also part of a study on T cells expressing NK-cell markers. From that paper: A 5'RACE template switching approach incorporating UMIs was used to make TCR beta cDNA.

This specimen consisted of CD8+ T cells sorted from PBMCs, obtained roughly 13 days after vaccination. Receptors were obtained from a man between 45 and 60 years old who received an inactivated influenza vaccine.

This clonotype was seen more than once but under ten times. The CDR3, as DNA: TGTGCCAGCAGCGTAGCCGTGGACAGACATAACTATGGCTACACCTTC. Its protein is CASSVAVDRHNYGYTF. V is TRBV9 and J is TRBJ1-2, with a weak D call TRBD1 (6 bases). V lost 0 bases to trimming and J lost 1 base, with 13 bases between them. The CDR3 contains 16 residues. Germline lookup yields CDR1 SGDLS and CDR2 YYNGEE.

The chain recombines TRBV6-1 with TRBJ2-7, with 8 bases aligning to TRBD1. The V segment lost 2 bases and the J segment 6 bases; nucleotides outside the gene matches: 6. The CDR3 sequence is 14 residues long. Germline V lookup: CDR1 MNHNS, CDR2 SASEGT. CDR3 sequence: CASSELGQGSEQYF. The CDR3 bases are TGTGCCAGCAGTGAATTAGGACAGGGTTCCGAGCAGTACTTC.

The DNA of the CDR3 is TGCGCCAGCAGCCAAGGATGGGGGGCCGAAAACATTCAGTACTTC. Amino acids: CASSQGWGAENIQYF. The chain links TRBV4-1 to TRBJ2-4, with D perhaps TRBD1 or TRBD2 (6 bases each). V lost 1 base, J lost 5 bases, and 12 bases lay in between. Germline loops: CDR1 MGHRA, CDR2 YSYEKL. The CDR3 has 15 amino acids.

This chain connects TRBV4-2 to TRBJ2-7; D is uncertain. The germline V and J ends were trimmed by 3 bases and 3 bases, with 12 bases remaining between them. CDR3 length equals 14 residues. Germline CDR1 and CDR2: LGHNA and YNFKEQ. The CDR3 DNA reads TGTGCCAGCAGCCACGGAGTGACAAGCTACGAGCAGTACTTC. Protein sequence: CASSHGVTSYEQYF.

The CDR3 nucleotides read TGCGCCAGCAGCTTGACTGAAAGAGGGACTGAAGCTTTCTTT. It encodes CASSLTERGTEAFF. The J gene is TRBJ1-1, the V gene TRBV5-1, with unresolved D. The CDR3 loop spans 14 amino acids. The germline CDR1 and CDR2 sequences are SGHRS and YFSETQ. V lost 1 base and J 5 bases, leaving 12 bases between the germline ends.

This clonotype was counted between two and nine times. V usage is TRBV27 and J usage is TRBJ2-7, with 7 nucleotides matching TRBD2. With V trimmed by 1 base and J by 1 base, 4 bases remained unmatched. This CDR3 is built from 15 residues. Germline-derived CDR1 and CDR2 are MNHEY and SMNVEV (reference sequence). CDR3 bases: TGTGCCAGCAGTTTATTTCCTAGCGGATCCTACGAGCAGTACTTC. Translated: CASSLFPSGSYEQYF.

This clonotype was seen at least ten times. The chain uses TRBV29-1 and TRBJ2-1; TRBD2 matches at 9 bases. Germline V CDR1 and CDR2: SQVTM, ANQGSEA. The V gene end was trimmed by 1 base and the J gene end by 2 bases; junction bases not matched to a gene: 3. The CDR3 loop spans 15 amino acids. The CDR3 protein is CSVEARLAAYNEQFF. CDR3 nucleotide sequence: TGCAGCGTTGAAGCTCGACTAGCGGCCTACAATGAGCAGTTCTTC.

The J gene is TRBJ1-5, the V gene TRBV6-1; D may be TRBD1 (6 bases). From germline, CDR1 is MNHNS and CDR2 SASEGT. The CDR3 consists of 16 residues. Trimming took off 8 bases at V and 0 bases at J, with 17 bases between the two ends. CDR3 DNA sequence: TGTGCCAGCCATCCGGGAGGGGGACTTAGCAATCAGCCCCAGCATTTT. Its translation is CASHPGGGLSNQPQHF.

This clonotype was counted only a few times. This chain joins TRBV5-1 and TRBJ2-2; D may be TRBD2 (6 bases). This CDR3 has 17 residues. V lost 1 base, J lost 3 bases, and 16 bases lay in between. Germline lookup yields CDR1 SGHRS and CDR2 YFSETQ. The DNA for the CDR3 is TGCGCCAGCAGCTTGCTACTAGCCCCTCCCGACACCGGGGAGCTGTTTTTT. Encoded protein: CASSLLLAPPDTGELFF.

This chain connects TRBV4-3 to TRBJ2-1; TRBD2 matches at 7 bases. Germline loops: CDR1 LGHNA, CDR2 YSLEER. V was clipped by 4 bases and J by 6 bases; unmatched bases: 15. This CDR3 has 17 residues. CDR3 sequence (DNA): TGCGCCAGCAGCCGAACCCCCACGGGAGGTGGTTTCAATGAGCAGTTCTTC. It codes for CASSRTPTGGGFNEQFF.

In its sample, this clonotype was seen a few times. The chain couples TRBV7-6 to TRBJ2-4; 9 nucleotides align to TRBD1. The germline CDR1 and CDR2 sequences are SGHVS and FNYEAQ. The J segment lost 5 bases and the V segment lost 3 bases, leaving 11 bases of the junction unmatched. The length of the CDR3 is 17 residues. This chain's CDR3 is CASSFKEQGAGENIQYF. The CDR3 DNA reads as TGTGCCAGCAGCTTTAAGGAACAGGGGGCTGGAGAAAACATTCAGTACTTC.

This clonotype has more than one count but fewer than ten. The rearrangement links TRBV6-2 or TRBV6-3 to TRBJ1-1; D unclear. Deletions cut 5 bases from V and 1 base from J, with 20 bases between. This CDR3 has 17 residues. Germline CDR1 reads MNHEY; CDR2 reads SVGEGT. CDR3 sequence reads: CASSDPLDLYRNTEAFF. Here the CDR3 DNA reads TGTGCCAGCAGTGACCCATTGGACCTCTACAGGAACACTGAAGCTTTCTTT.

This clonotype was seen only a few times. The DNA for the CDR3 is TGTGCCAGCAGTTTATTGACAGGGGAGAGTGGAAACACCATATATTTT. Translating gives CASSLLTGESGNTIYF. This chain joins TRBV28 and TRBJ1-3, with 8 bases lining up with TRBD1. Germline lookup yields CDR1 MDHEN and CDR2 SYDVKM. V shed 1 base, J shed 3 bases, and the junction held 5 bases outside the gene matches. The CDR3 has 16 residues.

The V gene is TRBV5-1, the J gene TRBJ2-7; tentative D call: TRBD2 (7 bases). The V and J ends lost 4 bases and 4 bases respectively, with 15 bases between them. The CDR3 spans 14 residues. Germline CDR1 SGHRS, CDR2 YFSETQ. CDR3 sequence reads: CASSLWGGEYEQYF. As DNA, the CDR3 is TGCGCCAGCAGCCTATGGGGGGGCGAATACGAGCAGTACTTC.

This clonotype was picked up many times. This sequence joins TRBV27 and TRBJ1-5, with D possibly matching TRBD1 (6 bases). The germline V gene encodes CDR1 MNHEY and CDR2 SMNVEV (reference sequence). With 7 bases removed from V and 0 bases from J, the gap between germline ends came to 7 bases. The CDR3 spans 13 residues. CDR3 loop: CASKGDSNQPQHF. DNA for the CDR3: TGTGCCAGCAAGGGGGATAGCAATCAGCCCCAGCATTTT.

This clonotype came up a few times. The chain carries TRBV6-2 or TRBV6-3 and TRBJ2-1; D possibly matches TRBD1 or TRBD2 (5 bases each). This CDR3 comprises 13 residues. Per the germline V gene, CDR1 is MNHEY and CDR2 is SVGEGT. V was cut by 2 bases and J by 9 bases, with 11 bases left in between. The CDR3 DNA follows: TGTGCCAGCAGTTACGGGAATGGGGGTGAGCAGTTCTTC. This sequence encodes CASSYGNGGEQFF.

The chain has TRBV28 and TRBJ2-1; 8 nucleotides line up with TRBD1. The CDR3 sequence is 14 residues long. In germline, CDR1 is MDHEN, CDR2 SYDVKM. V was clipped by 9 bases and J by 5 bases; unmatched bases: 9. The CDR3 DNA reads TGTGCCAGTGCAGGGGGCGAAAACGACAATGAGCAGTTCTTC. It encodes CASAGGENDNEQFF.

The rearrangement uses TRBV7-9 and TRBJ2-7; maybe TRBD2 (6 bases). CDR1 is SEHNR, CDR2 FQNEAQ, per germline (reference sequence). Deletions cut 1 base from V and 6 bases from J, with 22 bases between. The CDR3 runs 17 residues. The CDR3: CASSLVTMSFEEGEQYF. The CDR3 bases are TGTGCCAGCAGCTTAGTGACGATGTCTTTTGAGGAGGGCGAGCAGTACTTC.

This clonotype appeared a few times. The chain combines TRBV5-1 with TRBJ2-7; no definite D call. This CDR3 region has 14 residues. Germline assignment: CDR1 SGHRS and CDR2 YFSETQ. The V gene lost 4 bases and the J gene lost 2 bases, with 13 bases spanning the gap. Here the CDR3 reads CASSETPSAYEQYF. In DNA form, the CDR3 reads TGCGCCAGCAGCGAAACACCTTCGGCCTACGAGCAGTACTTC.

This clonotype has a count of ten or more. The chain has TRBV28 and TRBJ1-5; weak D call: TRBD1 (5 bases). From germline, CDR1 is MDHEN and CDR2 SYDVKM. Between the trimmed V and J ends, which lost 7 bases and 1 base, there was a span of 11 bases. The CDR3 is made up of 14 amino acids. The CDR3, as DNA: TGTGCCAGCACCTTGGGGGGGAGCAATCAGCCCCAGCATTTT. The encoded protein is CASTLGGSNQPQHF.

The rearrangement links TRBV27 to TRBJ2-3; 11 positions agree with TRBD2. V shed 8 bases, J shed 4 bases, and the junction held 8 bases outside the gene matches. This CDR3 spans 15 amino acids. Germline V gene data show CDR1 as MNHEY and CDR2 as SMNVEV (reference sequence). The CDR3 DNA sequence: TGTGCCAGCTCTCGCATGACTAGCGGGGCAGATACGCAGTATTTT. Protein sequence: CASSRMTSGADTQYF.